This TCR beta chain was found in a study of T cell repertoires in cytomegalovirus infection. About the research overall: Public TCR beta signatures were indicative of both CMV infection and a matching HLA type.

A single record per CDR3 protein comes from TCRdb applying MiXCR to the reads. There are some 300,000 distinct CDR3 sequences in the sample; approximately 15% occur only once, and 7.5% to 10% lies in the top ten. Ten or more counts support this clonotype. Its target is not known. CDR1 is SGHTA, CDR2 FQGNSA, per germline. The CDR3 runs to 14 residues. Deletions cut 5 bases from V and 6 bases from J, with 15 bases between. Broader study findings: Cumulative public TCR beta family frequency identified CMV carriers with the relevant HLA. Ex vivo, HLA-C-restricted CMV-specific TCR beta clonotypes prevailed over the rest of the response.

V usage is TRBV7-2 and J usage is TRBJ2-3; D uncertain. The sample consisted of PBMCs. The clonotype was recovered from a human donor in good health (CMV status not recorded). Some clones in this sample may be carry-over from other donors' samples. The chain's CDR3 is CASSPIVIGDTQYF. The CDR3 DNA reads as TGTGCCAGCAGCCCCATCGTAATCGGGGATACGCAGTATTTT.